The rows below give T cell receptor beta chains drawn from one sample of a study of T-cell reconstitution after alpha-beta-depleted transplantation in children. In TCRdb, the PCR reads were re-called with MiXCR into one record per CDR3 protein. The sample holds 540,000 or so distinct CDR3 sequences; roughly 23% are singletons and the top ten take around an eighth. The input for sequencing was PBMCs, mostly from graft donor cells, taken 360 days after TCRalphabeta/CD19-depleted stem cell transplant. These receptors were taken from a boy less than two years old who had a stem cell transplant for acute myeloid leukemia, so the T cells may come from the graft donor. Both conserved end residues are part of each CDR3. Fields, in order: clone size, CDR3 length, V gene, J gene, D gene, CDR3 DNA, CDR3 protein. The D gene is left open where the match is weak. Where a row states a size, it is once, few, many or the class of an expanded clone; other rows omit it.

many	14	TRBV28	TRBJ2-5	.	TGTGCCAGCAGTTTATTTAGGTCCCAAGAGACCCAGTACTTC	CASSLFRSQETQYF
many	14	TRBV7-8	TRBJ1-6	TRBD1	TGTGCCAGCAGTCTGGGAGACAGGGTTTCACCCCTCCACTTT	CASSLGDRVSPLHF
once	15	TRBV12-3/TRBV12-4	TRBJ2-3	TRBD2	TGTGCCAGCAAACTACGGGGGGGCGGGACAGATACGCAGTATTTT	CASKLRGGGTDTQYF
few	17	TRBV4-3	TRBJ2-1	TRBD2	TGCGCCAGCAGCCAAACAGCAACTAGCGGAGCCTACAATGAGCAGTTCTTC	CASSQTATSGAYNEQFF
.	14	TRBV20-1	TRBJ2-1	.	TGCAGTGCTAGAGACTACCGACAGGACGGGGAGCAGTTCTTC	CSARDYRQDGEQFF
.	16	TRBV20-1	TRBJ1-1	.	TGCAGTGCTCGACGCGGATGGGGCAGGTGGGACACTGAAGCTTTCTTT	CSARRGWGRWDTEAFF
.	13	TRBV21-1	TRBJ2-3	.	TGTGCCGGATCCCAAGTCCCAAGGCATACGCAGTATTTT	CAGSQVPRHTQYF
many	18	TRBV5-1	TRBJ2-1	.	TGCGCCAGCAGCTTGGCCGGGGCCAGGGACTCGGGCTACAATGAGCAGTTCTTC	CASSLAGARDSGYNEQFF
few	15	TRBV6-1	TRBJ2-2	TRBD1	TGTGCCAGCAGTGACGGGACAGTTACGACCGGGGAGCTGTTTTTT	CASSDGTVTTGELFF
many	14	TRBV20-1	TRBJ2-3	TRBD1	TGCAGTGCTACCGCCAGGGACAGGGCAGATACGCAGTATTTT	CSATARDRADTQYF
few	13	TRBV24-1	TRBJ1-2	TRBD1	TGTGCCACCAGTGGTCGACAGGGGTACGGCTACACCTTC	CATSGRQGYGYTF
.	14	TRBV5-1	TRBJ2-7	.	TGCGCCAGCAGCTTGTCATACGAGGCGTACGAGCAGTACTTC	CASSLSYEAYEQYF
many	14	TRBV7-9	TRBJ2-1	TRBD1	TGTGCCAGCAGCTACGGGACAGGACCCAATGAGCAGTTCTTC	CASSYGTGPNEQFF
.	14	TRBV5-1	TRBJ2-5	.	TGCGCCAGCAGCTTGGATGGAGGGGCGGAGACCCAGTACTTC	CASSLDGGAETQYF
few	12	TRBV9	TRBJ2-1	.	TGTGCCAGCAGCGTAGAGAGGGATGAGCAGTTCTTC	CASSVERDEQFF
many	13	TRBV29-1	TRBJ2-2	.	TGCAGCGCGAGCCGGGACCTCACCGGGGAGCTGTTTTTT	CSASRDLTGELFF
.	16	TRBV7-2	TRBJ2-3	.	TGTGCCAGCAGCAACCCCAAGGACTATAGCACAGATACGCAGTATTTT	CASSNPKDYSTDTQYF
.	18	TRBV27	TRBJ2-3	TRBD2	TGTGCCAGCAGTCTGACTGTAGCGGGGGGCCGGGGCACAGATACGCAGTATTTT	CASSLTVAGGRGTDTQYF
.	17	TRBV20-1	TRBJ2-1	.	TGCAGTGCTAGAGGATCCCGTGGCGGGGGCCCGCACAATGAGCAGTTCTTC	CSARGSRGGGPHNEQFF
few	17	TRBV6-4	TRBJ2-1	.	TGTGCCAGCAGTGACTGCTACAGTCGGGGTGAGGGTAATGAGCAGTTCTTC	CASSDCYSRGEGNEQFF
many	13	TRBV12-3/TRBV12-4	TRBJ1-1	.	TGTGCCAGCAGTTTAGCGGTCCGGGGTGAAGCTTTCTTT	CASSLAVRGEAFF
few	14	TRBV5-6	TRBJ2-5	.	TGTGCCAGCAGCTCTCAGGGGAATGAGGAGACCCAGTACTTC	CASSSQGNEETQYF
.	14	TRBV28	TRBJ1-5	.	TGTGTCAGCATTGCCCAGTATAGCAATCAGCCCCAGCATTTT	CVSIAQYSNQPQHF
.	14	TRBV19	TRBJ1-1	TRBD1	TGTGCCAGTCATATCGGGACAGTGAACACTGAAGCTTTCTTT	CASHIGTVNTEAFF
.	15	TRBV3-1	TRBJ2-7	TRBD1	TGTGCCAGCAGCCATACCGGGACAGGCACCTACGAGCAGTACTTC	CASSHTGTGTYEQYF
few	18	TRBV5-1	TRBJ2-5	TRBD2	TGCGCCAGCAGCCCCGGAATAGCGGGGGCCGCGTACCAAGAGACCCAGTACTTC	CASSPGIAGAAYQETQYF
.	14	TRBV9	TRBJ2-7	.	TGTGCCAGCAGCGTAGGAGGGAACGCTTACGAGCAGTACTTC	CASSVGGNAYEQYF
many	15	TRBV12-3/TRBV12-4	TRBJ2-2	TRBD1	TGTGCCAGCAAGCAAGGGGGCCTGAACACCGGGGAGCTGTTTTTT	CASKQGGLNTGELFF
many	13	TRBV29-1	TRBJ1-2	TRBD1	TGCAGCGTGTCGGGACAGGGGAACTATGGCTACACCTTC	CSVSGQGNYGYTF
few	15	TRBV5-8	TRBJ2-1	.	TGTGCCAGCAGCCCTATGCGGGACTTTCCACATGAGCAGTTCTTC	CASSPMRDFPHEQFF
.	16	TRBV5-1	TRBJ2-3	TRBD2	TGCGCCAGCAGCTACGGGACTAGCGGAAACACAGATACGCAGTATTTT	CASSYGTSGNTDTQYF
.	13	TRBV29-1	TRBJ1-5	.	TGCAGCGTCGTGGTCCAGGACGGTCAGCCCCAGCATTTT	CSVVVQDGQPQHF
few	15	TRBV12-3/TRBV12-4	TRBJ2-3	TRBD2	TGTGCCAGCACCCTTAGCGGGGGAGGGGCAGATACGCAGTATTTT	CASTLSGGGADTQYF
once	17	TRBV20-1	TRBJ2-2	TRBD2	TGCAGTGCCCAAGGTGGGACTAGCGATCCGAACACCGGGGAGCTGTTTTTT	CSAQGGTSDPNTGELFF
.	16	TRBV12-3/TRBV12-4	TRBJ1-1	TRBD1	TGTGCCAGCAGTTTAGACAGGGCCAGGGGGGACACTGAAGCTTTCTTT	CASSLDRARGDTEAFF
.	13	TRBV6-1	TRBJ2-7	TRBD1	TGTGCCAGCCTCGGGACAGGCACCTACGAGCAGTACTTC	CASLGTGTYEQYF
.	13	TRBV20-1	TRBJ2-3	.	TGCAGTGCTAGACGGGCTAGCGCAGATACGCAGTATTTT	CSARRASADTQYF
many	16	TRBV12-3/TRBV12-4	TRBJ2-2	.	TGTGCCAGCAGTTTCGGTGCGGGGACGAACACCGGGGAGCTGTTTTTT	CASSFGAGTNTGELFF
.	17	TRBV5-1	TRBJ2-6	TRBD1	TGCGCCAGCAGCACACGGACAGGGGTCGCTGGGGCCAACGTCCTGACTTTC	CASSTRTGVAGANVLTF
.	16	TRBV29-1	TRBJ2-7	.	TGCAGCGTTGTCAACAACTCAAACAAGTATCCCTACGAGCAGTACTTC	CSVVNNSNKYPYEQYF
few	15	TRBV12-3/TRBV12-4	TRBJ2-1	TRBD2	TGTGCCAGCACCCCCGGACTAGCGGGGAATCCTGAGCAGTTCTTC	CASTPGLAGNPEQFF
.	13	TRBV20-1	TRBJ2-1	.	TGCAGTGGACTGAGGGCCTCCTACAATGAGCAGTTCTTC	CSGLRASYNEQFF
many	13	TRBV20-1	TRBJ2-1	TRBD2	TGCAGTGGTCGGACTAGGGGAGACAATGAGCAGTTCTTC	CSGRTRGDNEQFF
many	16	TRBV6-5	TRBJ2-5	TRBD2	TGTGCCAGCAGTTACATGGGGAGCGGGGGGTTCGAGACCCAGTACTTC	CASSYMGSGGFETQYF
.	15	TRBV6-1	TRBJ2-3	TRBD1	TGTGCCAGCAAGGGACAGGGGACGAGGACAGATACGCAGTATTTT	CASKGQGTRTDTQYF
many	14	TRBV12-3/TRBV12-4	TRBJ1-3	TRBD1	TGTGCCAGCAGTCGACAGGGGTCGGCGAACACCATATATTTT	CASSRQGSANTIYF
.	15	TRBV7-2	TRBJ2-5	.	TGTGCCAGCAGCTTAGGACCCACCGTCCAAGAGACCCAGTACTTC	CASSLGPTVQETQYF
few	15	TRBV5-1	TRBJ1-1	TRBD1	TGCGCCAGCAGCTTGGCCGGGACAGCGAACACTGAAGCTTTCTTT	CASSLAGTANTEAFF
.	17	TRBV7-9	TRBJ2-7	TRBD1	TGTGCCAGCAGCCCATGGATGGACAGGGGGATCTCCTACGAGCAGTACTTC	CASSPWMDRGISYEQYF